This T cell receptor beta chain was profiled in a study of response to subunit inactivated influenza vaccine. The CDR3 consists of 14 residues. V lost 4 bases and J lost 5, with 14 bases in between. Germline CDR1 and CDR2: LNHDA and SQIVND (reference sequence). TCRdb fed the RT-PCR reads into MiXCR, producing one record per CDR3 protein. The repertoire holds more than 450,000 distinct CDR3 sequences, roughly 12% seen once, with approximately 10% in the top ten. Sequenced material: PBMCs from blood, taken on the day of vaccination. This clonotype was obtained from a man aged 45-65 years who received an inactivated influenza vaccine. The chain employs TRBV19 and TRBJ2-5; D is perhaps TRBD1 (7 bases). The CDR3 protein is CASSTGGTWETQYF. Written as DNA, the CDR3 is TGTGCCAGTAGTACAGGGGGGACATGGGAGACCCAGTACTTC.